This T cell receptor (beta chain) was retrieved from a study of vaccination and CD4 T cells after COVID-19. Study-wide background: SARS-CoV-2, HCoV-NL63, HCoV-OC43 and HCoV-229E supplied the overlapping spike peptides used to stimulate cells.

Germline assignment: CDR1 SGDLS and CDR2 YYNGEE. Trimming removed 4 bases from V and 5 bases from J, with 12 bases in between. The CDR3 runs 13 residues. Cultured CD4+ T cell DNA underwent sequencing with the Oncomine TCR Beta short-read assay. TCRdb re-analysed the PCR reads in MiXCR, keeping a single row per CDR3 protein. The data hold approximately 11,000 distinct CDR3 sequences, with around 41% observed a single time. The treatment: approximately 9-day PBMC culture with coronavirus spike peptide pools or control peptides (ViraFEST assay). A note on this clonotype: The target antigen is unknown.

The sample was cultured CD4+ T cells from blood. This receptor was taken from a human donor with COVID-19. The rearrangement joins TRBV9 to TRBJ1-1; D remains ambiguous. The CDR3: CASSSSSGTEAFF. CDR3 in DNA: TGTGCCAGCAGCTCTTCCTCCGGGACTGAAGCTTTCTTT.